The TCR beta chain described here comes from a study of Ad26.COV2.S vaccination and SARS-CoV-2 variants. As for the study in general: Donor got 5x10^10 or 1x10^11 viral particles of Ad26.COV2.S. Study-wide results and limits: Similar non-spike TCR breadth was seen in vaccine and placebo recipients.

Regarding treatment: roughly 20 received Ad26.COV2.S at low or high dose, single or two shots; 5 received placebo; per-sample allocation not given. On day 63 after the first injection, vaccine and placebo recipients gave samples. In Boston, an adult donor aged 18-55 years took part. Participants' vaccine, an Ad26 vector, delivered Wuhan-strain SARS-CoV-2 spike. Concerning this clone itself: The antigen is undetermined.

This CDR3 is 14 amino acids long. The ends were cut back, 5 bases at V and 6 bases at J, with 17 bases in the middle. CDR1 and CDR2 from the germline V gene are SGHTA and FQGTGA. Clones were sequenced by immunoSEQ multiplex PCR, and TCRdb holds only the in-frame ones, with some missing. The table has roughly 500,000 clones, about 91% seen once. Sequencing used peripheral blood, obtained in a trial of Ad26.COV2.S vaccine versus placebo. This receptor was taken from a person between 18 and 60 years old who received the Ad26.COV2.S COVID-19 vaccine or a placebo. The rearrangement links TRBV7-3 to TRBJ2-7; the D gene could be TRBD1 or TRBD2 (7 bases each). The CDR3: CASSAFDREGEQYV. In DNA, the CDR3 is TGTGCCAGCAGCGCATTCGACAGGGAGGGCGAGCAGTACGTC.